These 10 T cell receptor beta chains originate from one sample sequenced in a study of cytomegalovirus exposure and HLA in healthy donors. The PCR had 60 Vbeta and 13 Jbeta primers. Generated by immunoSEQ multiplex PCR, the TCRdb table keeps only in-frame clones and is missing some. The sample lists 200,000 to 250,000 clones; approximately 79% were seen once. The sequencing input was PBMCs. The receptors were sampled from a girl aged 2 to 10 in good health and CMV-seronegative.

The CDR3 nucleotides read TGCGCCAGCAGCTTGGGGGGACAGGGCATGAGGGAGCAGTACTTC. Its translation: CASSLGGQGMREQYF. This rearrangement joins TRBV5-1 to TRBJ2-7; 9 positions agree with TRBD1. The junction had 8 bases not matched to a gene; V was cut back by 0 bases and J by 7 bases. Germline CDR1 reads SGHRS; CDR2 reads YFSETQ. The CDR3 sequence is 15 residues long.

This sequence joins TRBV4-2 and TRBJ2-2; D is unresolved. This CDR3 has 13 amino acids. Per the germline V gene, CDR1 is LGHNA and CDR2 is YNFKEQ. Trimming left V 0 bases short and J 8 bases short, with 7 bases between. The CDR3 DNA follows: TGTGCCAGCAGCCAAGATCCTACGGGGGAGCTGTTTTTT. It yields the protein CASSQDPTGELFF.

The V call is TRBV2, the J call TRBJ2-3; a possible D gene is TRBD2 (5 bases). The germline V and J ends were trimmed by 5 bases and 0 bases, with 12 bases remaining between them. CDR1 is SNHLY, CDR2 FYNNEI, per germline. The CDR3 covers 15 residues. The DNA for the CDR3 is TGTGCCAGCAGTCCTTCGAGGACTAGCACAGATACGCAGTATTTT. Its translation: CASSPSRTSTDTQYF.

J is TRBJ1-2 and V is TRBV11-1; tentatively, D is TRBD1 (5 bases). This CDR3 is built from 15 residues. Looked up from germline, CDR1 is SGHAT and CDR2 is FQDESV (reference sequence). Between the trimmed V and J ends, which lost 5 bases and 2 bases, there was a span of 15 bases. The CDR3 spells CASSPRRGRNYGYTF. DNA of the CDR3: TGTGCCAGCAGCCCCCGGCGGGGCAGAAACTATGGCTACACCTTC.

This rearrangement joins TRBV6-1 to TRBJ2-3, with 9 bases identical to TRBD1. J was trimmed by 4 bases and V by 2 bases; bases with no gene match: 7. Germline assignment: CDR1 MNHNS and CDR2 SASEGT. There are 16 residues in the CDR3. The CDR3 DNA reads TGTGCCAGCAGTGAATGGGGGACAGGGAGGTCAGATACGCAGTATTTT. Translated, it gives CASSEWGTGRSDTQYF.

The chain joins TRBV5-1 to TRBJ1-4, with D possibly being TRBD1 (6 bases). V lost 3 bases to trimming and J lost 5 bases, with 14 bases between them. The CDR3 is 15 residues long. Germline assignment: CDR1 SGHRS and CDR2 YFSETQ. As DNA, the CDR3 is TGCGCCAGCAGCTGGCCGACAGGAAAAAATGAAAAACTGTTTTTT. Translating gives CASSWPTGKNEKLFF.

In its sample, this clone was seen once. The rearrangement joins TRBV9 to TRBJ2-7, with TRBD2 as a possible D gene (6 bases). This CDR3 comprises 11 residues. The ends were cut back, 4 bases at V and 6 bases at J, with 8 bases in the middle. Germline V gene data show CDR1 as SGDLS and CDR2 as YYNGEE. The CDR3 coding sequence is TGTGCCAGCAGCCCGGAGGGCGAGCAGTACTTC. Translated: CASSPEGEQYF. The variable domain in full, with the rest retrieved from reference TRBV9 and TRBJ2-7, is DSGVTQTPKHLITATGQRVTLRCSPRSGDLSVYWYQQSLDQGLQFLIQYYNGEERAKGNILERFSAQQFPDLHSELNLSSLELGDSALYFCASSPEGEQYFGPGTRLTVT.

This chain links TRBV18 with TRBJ1-1, with TRBD1 matching over 8 bases. Germline CDR1 is KGHSH and CDR2 is LQKENI. The trim removed 3 bases at V and 7 bases at J, leaving 7 bases unmatched. This CDR3 region has 14 residues. The CDR3 sequence is CASSPRQGWGEAFF. CDR3 in DNA: TGTGCCAGCTCACCGAGACAGGGGTGGGGTGAAGCTTTCTTT. Based on the CDR3 plus reference TRBV18 and TRBJ1-1, the full variable domain is NAGVMQNPRHLVRRRGQEARLRCSPMKGHSHVYWYRQLPEEGLKFMVYLQKENIIDESGMPKERFSAEFPKEGPSILRIQQVVRGDSAAYFCASSPRQGWGEAFFGQGTRLTVV.

This sequence joins TRBV6-5 and TRBJ2-6; D is undetermined. Trimming left V 7 bases short and J 0 bases short, with 7 bases between. Per the germline V gene, CDR1 is MNHEY and CDR2 is SVGAGI. This CDR3 is 14 amino acids long. The CDR3 protein is CASTFYSGANVLTF. In nucleotides, the CDR3 is TGTGCCAGCACCTTTTACTCTGGGGCCAACGTCCTGACTTTC.

V is TRBV5-1 and J is TRBJ2-2; TRBD2 matches at 9 bases. From germline, CDR1 is SGHRS and CDR2 YFSETQ. The CDR3 consists of 14 residues. V lost 6 bases and J lost 8; bases outside the gene matches: 8. This CDR3 reads CASTAGGAEGELFF. CDR3 DNA sequence: TGCGCCAGCACAGCGGGGGGCGCAGAGGGGGAGCTGTTTTTT.